This TCR beta chain was identified in a study of blood T cell repertoires in COVID-19. Study summary: The origin of the acute and convalescent COVID-19 samples was the United States, Italy and Spain.

The CDR3 sequence is 14 residues long. Losses at the gene ends were 2 bases for V and 8 bases for J; bases not matched to a gene: 5. Germline CDR1 reads SGHDT; CDR2 reads YYEEEE. Data came from immunoSEQ multiplex PCR; TCRdb stores just in-frame clones and leaves some out. The table lists about 340,000 clones, 65% to 85% of them singletons. This TCR was sampled from a young man with active or convalescent COVID-19. The sequencing input was peripheral blood. This chain connects TRBV5-6 to TRBJ1-3, with TRBD1 matching 9 bases. CDR3 bases: TGTGCCAGCAGCTTTAGACAGGGGGAATACACCATATATTTT. It yields the protein CASSFRQGEYTIYF.